This T cell receptor beta chain was found in a study of blood T cells in healthy people across ages. Study conclusions and caveats: What prevented conclusive comparison of naive and antigen-experienced cells was that PBMCs were unsorted. Aged donors had fewer naive CD4+ cells and lower diversity than long-lived donors.

Using a J-beta primer mix together with a sample-barcoded 5' primer, a second PCR was run for about 6 to 12 cycles. Each cDNA molecule was tagged by a template-switch adaptor with 12 random nucleotides. TCRdb re-analysed the 5' RACE reads in MiXCR, keeping a single row per CDR3 protein. The repertoire holds roughly 800,000 distinct CDR3 sequences, with 58% as singletons. The CDR3 is made up of 15 amino acids. The trim removed 8 bases at V and 2 bases at J, leaving 7 bases unmatched. CDR1 SGHTA and CDR2 FQGNSA come from the germline V gene. Of note for this clonotype: The antigen remains unidentified.

The clonotype originates from a man aged 30 to 39 in good health. The sample consisted of blood. The chain couples TRBV7-2 to TRBJ2-2, with TRBD2 identical over 8 bases. The CDR3 is CASRSSGSNTGELFF. The CDR3, as DNA: TGTGCCAGCCGTTCTAGCGGGTCTAACACCGGGGAGCTGTTTTTT. Together with reference TRBV7-2 and TRBJ2-2, the CDR3 gives the full variable domain: GAGVSQSPSNKVTEKGKDVELRCDPISGHTALYWYRQSLGQGLEFLIYFQGNSAPDKSGLPSDRFSAERTGGSVSTLTIQRTQQEDSAVYLCASRSSGSNTGELFFGEGSRLTVL.